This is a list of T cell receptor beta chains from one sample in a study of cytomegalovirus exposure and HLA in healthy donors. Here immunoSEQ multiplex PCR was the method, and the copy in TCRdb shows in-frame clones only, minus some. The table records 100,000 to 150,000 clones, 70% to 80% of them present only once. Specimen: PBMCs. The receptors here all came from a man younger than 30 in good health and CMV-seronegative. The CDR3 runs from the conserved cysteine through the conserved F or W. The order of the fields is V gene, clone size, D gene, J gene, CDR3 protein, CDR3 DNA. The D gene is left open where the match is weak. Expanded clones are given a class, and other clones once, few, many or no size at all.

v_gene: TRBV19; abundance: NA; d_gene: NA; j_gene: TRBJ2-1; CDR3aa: CASSIPGSSYNEQFF; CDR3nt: TGTGCCAGTAGTATCCCCGGGAGCTCCTACAATGAGCAGTTCTTC
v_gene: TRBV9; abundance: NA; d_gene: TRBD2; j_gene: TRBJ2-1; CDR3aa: CASSVGDGTSGPYNEQFF; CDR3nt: TGTGCCAGCAGCGTAGGGGATGGGACTAGCGGCCCCTACAATGAGCAGTTCTTC
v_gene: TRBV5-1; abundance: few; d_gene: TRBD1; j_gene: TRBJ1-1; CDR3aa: CASRRRDRGDTEAFF; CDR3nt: TGCGCCAGCAGGAGGAGAGACAGGGGTGACACTGAAGCTTTCTTT
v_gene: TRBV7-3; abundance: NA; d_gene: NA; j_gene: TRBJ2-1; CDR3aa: CASSLTGGNEQFF; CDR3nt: TGTGCCAGCAGCTTAACGGGGGGCAATGAGCAGTTCTTC
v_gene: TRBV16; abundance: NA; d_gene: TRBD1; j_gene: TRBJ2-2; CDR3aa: CASSLPGQGSAGELFF; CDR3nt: TGTGCCAGCAGTTTACCGGGACAGGGCTCCGCCGGGGAGCTGTTTTTT
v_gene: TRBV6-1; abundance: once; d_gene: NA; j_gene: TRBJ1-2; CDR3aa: CASSDGVYGYTF; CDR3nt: TGTGCCAGCAGTGACGGGGTCTATGGCTACACCTTC
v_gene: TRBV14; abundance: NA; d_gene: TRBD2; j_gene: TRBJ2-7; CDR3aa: CASSRTSGRSDEQYF; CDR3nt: TGTGCCAGCAGTCGGACTAGCGGGAGAAGCGACGAGCAGTACTTC
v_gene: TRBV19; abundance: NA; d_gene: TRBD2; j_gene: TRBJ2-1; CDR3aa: CASSITSGRGGHEQFF; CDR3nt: TGTGCCAGTAGTATAACTAGCGGGAGAGGTGGCCATGAGCAGTTCTTC
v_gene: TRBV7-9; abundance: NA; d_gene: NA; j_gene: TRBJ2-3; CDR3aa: CASSNRRELLTDTQYF; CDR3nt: TGTGCCAGCAGCAACAGGAGGGAGCTATTAACAGATACGCAGTATTTT
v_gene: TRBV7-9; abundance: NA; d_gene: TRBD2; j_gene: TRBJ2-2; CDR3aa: CASSLPGLVTGELFF; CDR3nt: TGTGCCAGCAGCCTTCCGGGACTAGTAACCGGGGAGCTGTTTTTT
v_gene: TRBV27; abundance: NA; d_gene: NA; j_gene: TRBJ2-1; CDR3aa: CASSLMLGTYNEQFF; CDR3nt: TGTGCCAGCAGTTTAATGCTGGGCACCTACAATGAGCAGTTCTTC
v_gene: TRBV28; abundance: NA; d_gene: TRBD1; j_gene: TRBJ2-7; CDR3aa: CASSFPSGGYEQYF; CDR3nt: TGTGCCAGCAGTTTTCCTTCAGGGGGCTACGAGCAGTACTTC
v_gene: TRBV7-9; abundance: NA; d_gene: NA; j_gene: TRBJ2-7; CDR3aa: CASSPLGRTYEQYF; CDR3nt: TGTGCCAGCAGCCCTTTAGGGAGGACATACGAGCAGTACTTC
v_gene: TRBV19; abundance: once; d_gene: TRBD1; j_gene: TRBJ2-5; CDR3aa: CASSIISTGGLGETQYF; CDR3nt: TGTGCCAGTAGTATCATTTCGACAGGGGGCTTGGGAGAGACCCAGTACTTC
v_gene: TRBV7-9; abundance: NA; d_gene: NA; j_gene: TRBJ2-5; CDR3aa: CASSLGQEQYF; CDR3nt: TGTGCCAGCAGCTTAGGACAGGAGCAGTACTTC
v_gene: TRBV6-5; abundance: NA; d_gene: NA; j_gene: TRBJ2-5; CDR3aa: CASSYSTGKTQYF; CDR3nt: TGTGCCAGCAGTTACTCGACGGGGAAGACCCAGTACTTC
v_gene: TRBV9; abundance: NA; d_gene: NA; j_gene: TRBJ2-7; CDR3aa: CASSVGGLVYEQYF; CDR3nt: TGTGCCAGCAGCGTAGGAGGATTAGTATACGAGCAGTACTTC
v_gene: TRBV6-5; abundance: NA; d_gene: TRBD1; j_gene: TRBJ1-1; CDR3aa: CASRLPGDRTEAFF; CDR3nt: TGTGCCAGCAGGCTTCCGGGGGACAGGACTGAAGCTTTCTTT
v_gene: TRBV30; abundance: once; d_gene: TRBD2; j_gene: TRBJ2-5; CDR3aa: CAWTLSVETSGETQYF; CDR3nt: TGTGCCTGGACATTGTCCGTTGAAACTAGCGGGGAGACCCAGTACTTC
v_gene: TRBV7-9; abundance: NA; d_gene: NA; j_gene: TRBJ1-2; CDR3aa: CASRPRSTGRSYGYTF; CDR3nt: TGTGCCAGCAGGCCCCGATCTACAGGGCGCAGCTATGGCTACACCTTC